The 4 T cell receptor beta chains below were found in one sample sequenced in a study of blood T cells in healthy people across ages. Primers used in a second PCR of about 7 to 12 cycles were a sample-barcoded 5' primer and a J-beta primer mix. TCRdb ran MiXCR on the 5' RACE reads and lists one entry per CDR3 protein. The sample carries approximately 780,000 distinct CDR3 sequences, about 26% recorded once. The same data also went into a second study, on T cells of mothers and their children.

Material for sequencing was blood. These receptor sequences come from a boy younger than 18 in good health.

This chain links TRBV4-2 with TRBJ2-7, with 8 bases that match TRBD1. Germline trimming cut 4 bases from V and 4 bases from J; bases unmatched to any gene: 6. From germline, CDR1 is LGHNA and CDR2 YNFKEQ. The CDR3 has 14 amino acids. CDR3 in DNA: TGTGCCAGCAGCCGGACAGGGAAGATATACGAGCAGTACTTC. Translation: CASSRTGKIYEQYF.

This chain links TRBV24-1 with TRBJ2-3; tentatively, D is TRBD2 (6 bases). This CDR3 spans 16 amino acids. Trimming took 4 bases from V and 3 from J, leaving 16 bases between them. The V gene's germline CDR1 is KGHDR and CDR2 SFDVKD. As DNA, the CDR3 is TGTGCCACCAGTGACCCAGGGACGGCGGGGACAGATACGCAGTATTTT. Translation: CATSDPGTAGTDTQYF.

The chain has TRBV10-3 and TRBJ2-7; 8 bases match TRBD1. This CDR3 has 15 amino acids. J lost 2 bases, V lost 0 bases, and 3 bases had no gene match. Germline-derived CDR1 and CDR2 are ENHRY and SYGVKD. CDR3: CAISESTGAAYEQYF. The CDR3 bases are TGTGCCATCAGTGAGTCGACAGGGGCCGCCTACGAGCAGTACTTC.

V usage is TRBV28 and J usage is TRBJ2-2; 10 bases fit TRBD1. Germline V CDR1 and CDR2: MDHEN, SYDVKM. The CDR3 extends over 16 amino acids. V lost 2 bases to trimming and J lost 9 bases; unmatched junction nucleotides: 9. The CDR3 spells CASSLLTGQGVWELFF. The CDR3, as DNA: TGTGCCAGCAGTTTACTTACTGGACAGGGGGTCTGGGAGCTGTTTTTT.